One and the same sample provided the 8 T cell receptor beta chains below, sequenced in a study of preoperative IRX-2 immunotherapy in early breast cancer. Stated treatment: preoperative locoregional IRX-2 cytokine immunotherapy. Here immunoSEQ multiplex PCR was the method, and the copy in TCRdb shows in-frame clones only, minus some. The profile shows around 57,000 clones, less than 95% of them singletons. Sampling was conducted from a patient treated with IRX-2 immunotherapy. The receptor set was obtained from a human donor with breast cancer.

The chain joins TRBV10-3 to TRBJ2-3; tentatively, D is TRBD2 (6 bases). Germline V lookup: CDR1 ENHRY, CDR2 SYGVKD. The CDR3 has 16 residues. The germline V and J ends were trimmed by 2 bases and 2 bases, with 14 bases remaining between them. The chain's CDR3 is CAISEPGGTNTDTQYF. CDR3 nucleotide sequence: TGTGCCATCAGTGAGCCTGGGGGGACGAACACAGATACGCAGTATTTT.

The chain links TRBV7-9 to TRBJ2-3, with TRBD1 identical over 10 bases. Germline CDR1 SEHNR, CDR2 FQNEAQ (reference sequence). The CDR3 is 15 residues long. V was pared by 10 bases and J by 0 bases, with 7 bases of the junction left unmatched. The CDR3 loop is CAKEADRGSTDTQYF. The CDR3 bases are TGTGCCAAAGAAGCGGACAGGGGGAGCACAGATACGCAGTATTTT.

This clone has just a few counts. The chain has TRBV7-9 and TRBJ1-2; unclear D gene. The length of the CDR3 is 12 residues. The V end was cut by 3 bases, the J end by 7 bases, with 9 bases between. Looked up from germline, CDR1 is SEHNR and CDR2 is FQNEAQ (reference sequence). In nucleotides, the CDR3 is TGTGCCAGCAGCTTCCGACAATCTGGCTACACCTTC. Translated: CASSFRQSGYTF.

This chain links TRBV6-5 with TRBJ2-2; D not certain. Germline CDR1 and CDR2: MNHEY and SVGAGI. The germline V and J ends were trimmed by 2 bases and 3 bases, with 4 bases remaining between them. The CDR3 consists of 13 residues. The CDR3 nucleotides read TGTGCCAGCAGTTACCCGTACACCGGGGAGCTGTTTTTT. The encoded protein is CASSYPYTGELFF.

This clone is a singleton in its sample. The V and J genes are TRBV7-8 and TRBJ2-3; 14 bases map to TRBD2. With V trimmed by 1 base and J by 1 base, 7 bases remained unmatched. The CDR3 is 19 residues long. In germline, CDR1 is SGHVS, CDR2 FQNEAQ. The CDR3 bases are TGTGCCAGCAGCTTAGGACTAGCGGGGGGGTTGGGGGGCACAGATACGCAGTATTTT. Its translation: CASSLGLAGGLGGTDTQYF.

This clone was seen a single time. The chain combines TRBV7-9 with TRBJ2-3, with a possible D match to TRBD2 (5 bases). V shed 1 base and J shed 2 bases, with 13 bases lying between them. Looked up from germline, CDR1 is SEHNR and CDR2 is FQNEAQ (reference sequence). This CDR3 is 16 amino acids long. CDR3 residues: CASSLDWRRHTDTQYF. DNA of the CDR3: TGTGCCAGCAGCTTAGACTGGCGGAGGCACACAGATACGCAGTATTTT.

This clone was recorded only once. The rearrangement uses TRBV5-1 and TRBJ2-2; D remains unclear. CDR3 length equals 13 residues. Between the trimmed V and J ends, which lost 0 bases and 7 bases, there was a span of 7 bases. The germline CDR1 and CDR2 sequences are SGHRS and YFSETQ. Written as DNA, the CDR3 is TGCGCCAGCAGCTTGGACGTCGGCGGGGAGCTGTTTTTT. The encoded protein is CASSLDVGGELFF.

The chain recombines TRBV4-1 with TRBJ2-4; unclear D gene. Germline CDR1 and CDR2: MGHRA and YSYEKL. This CDR3 region has 14 residues. V was shortened by 1 base and J by 0 bases, with 4 bases between the two germline ends. CDR3: CASSQGLAKNIQYF. In DNA, the CDR3 is TGCGCCAGCAGCCAAGGACTAGCCAAAAACATTCAGTACTTC.